This T cell receptor (beta chain) was recovered during a study of blood T cell repertoires in COVID-19. V lost 2 bases to trimming and J lost 5 bases; unmatched junction nucleotides: 4. In germline, CDR1 is ENHRY, CDR2 SYGVKD. This CDR3 has 14 residues. Using immunoSEQ multiplex PCR, the repertoire was profiled, and TCRdb retains in-frame clones only, with some absent. The sample holds about 300,000 clones, approximately 90% seen once. The sequencing sample was made of PBMCs or T cells enriched from blood (not recorded which). The sequence was obtained from a man aged 25 to 40 who had recovered from COVID-19. The chain has TRBV10-3 and TRBJ2-5; TRBD2 matches at 8 bases. The CDR3 nucleotides are TGTGCCATCAGTGAGAGCGGGAGCGGGGAGACCCAGTACTTC. Its protein is CAISESGSGETQYF.